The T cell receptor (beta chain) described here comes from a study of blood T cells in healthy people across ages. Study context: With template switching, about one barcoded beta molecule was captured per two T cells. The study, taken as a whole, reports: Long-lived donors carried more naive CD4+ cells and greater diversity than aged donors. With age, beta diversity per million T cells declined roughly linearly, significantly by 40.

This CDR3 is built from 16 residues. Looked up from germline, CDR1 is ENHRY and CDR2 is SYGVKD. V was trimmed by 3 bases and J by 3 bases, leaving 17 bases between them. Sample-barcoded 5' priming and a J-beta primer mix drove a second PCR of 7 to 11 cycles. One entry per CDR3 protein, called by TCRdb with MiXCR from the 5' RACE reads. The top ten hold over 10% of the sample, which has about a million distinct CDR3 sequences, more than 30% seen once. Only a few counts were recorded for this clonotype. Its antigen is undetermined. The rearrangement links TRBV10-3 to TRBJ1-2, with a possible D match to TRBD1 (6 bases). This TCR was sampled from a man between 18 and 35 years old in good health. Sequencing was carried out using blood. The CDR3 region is CAISDFGGAAHYGYTF. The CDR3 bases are TGTGCCATCAGTGATTTCGGGGGCGCTGCCCACTATGGCTACACCTTC.